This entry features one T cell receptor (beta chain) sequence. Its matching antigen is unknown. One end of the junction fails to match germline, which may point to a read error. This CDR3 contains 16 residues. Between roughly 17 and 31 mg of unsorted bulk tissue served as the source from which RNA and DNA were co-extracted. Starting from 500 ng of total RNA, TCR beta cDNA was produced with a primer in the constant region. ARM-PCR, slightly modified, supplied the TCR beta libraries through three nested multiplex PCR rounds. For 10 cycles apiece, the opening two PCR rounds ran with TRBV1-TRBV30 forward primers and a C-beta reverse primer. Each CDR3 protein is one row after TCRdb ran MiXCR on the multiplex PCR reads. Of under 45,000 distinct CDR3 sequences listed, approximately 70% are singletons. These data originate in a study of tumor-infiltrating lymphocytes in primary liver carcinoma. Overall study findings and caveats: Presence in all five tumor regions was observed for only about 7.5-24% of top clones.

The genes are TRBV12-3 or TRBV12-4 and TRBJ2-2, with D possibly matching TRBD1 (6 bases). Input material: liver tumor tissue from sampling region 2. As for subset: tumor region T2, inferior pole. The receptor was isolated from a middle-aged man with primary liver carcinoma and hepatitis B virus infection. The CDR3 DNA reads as TGTACCAGCAGTTCATGGCAGGGGAGAGCGGTCGGGAAGCTGTTTTTT. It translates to CTSSSWQGRAVGKLFF.